Presented here are 3 T cell receptor beta chains from one specimen sequenced in a study of blood T cell repertoires in COVID-19. Assay: immunoSEQ multiplex PCR; the TCRdb copy retains only in-frame clones and omits some. The sample yields 200,000 to 300,000 clones, approximately 90% seen once. The sample was PBMCs or T cells enriched from blood (not recorded which). Every receptor here comes from a woman in her twenties or thirties who had recovered from COVID-19.

V is TRBV9 and J is TRBJ1-2; D call uncertain. The CDR3 has 13 residues. CDR1 SGDLS and CDR2 YYNGEE come from the germline V gene. V lost 2 bases to trimming and J lost 4 bases, with 9 bases between them. In DNA form, the CDR3 reads TGTGCCAGCAGCGTTGAGGACTTCTATGGCTACACCTTC. This translates into CASSVEDFYGYTF.

This chain uses TRBV27 with TRBJ2-7; perhaps TRBD1 as D (6 bases). Germline V CDR1 and CDR2: MNHEY, SMNVEV (reference sequence). V was trimmed by 3 bases and J by 1 base, leaving 13 bases between them. The CDR3 totals 15 residues. The CDR3 here is CASSFSTGLSYEQYF. The CDR3 DNA reads as TGTGCCAGCAGTTTTAGTACAGGGCTATCCTACGAGCAGTACTTC.

The chain carries TRBV7-8 and TRBJ1-5; TRBD1 matches 8 bases. The trim removed 4 bases at V and 2 bases at J, leaving 4 bases unmatched. Germline V gene lookup returns CDR1 SGHVS and CDR2 FQNEAQ. The CDR3 runs 15 residues. The CDR3 spells CASSYGQGGNQPQHF. The DNA for the CDR3 is TGTGCCAGCAGCTACGGACAGGGAGGCAATCAGCCCCAGCATTTT. Drawing the rest from reference TRBV7-8 and TRBJ1-5, the complete variable domain is GAGVSQSPRYKVAKRGQDVALRCDPISGHVSLFWYQQALGQGPEFLTYFQNEAQLDKSGLPSDRFFAERPEGSVSTLKIQRTQQEDSAVYLCASSYGQGGNQPQHFGDGTRLSIL.